What follows describes a single TCR beta chain. The data were taken from a study of glioma-infiltrating T cells after dendritic cell vaccination. In the study overall: Samples are from glioblastoma patients in Phase I and II dendritic cell vaccine trials.

The assay was immunoSEQ multiplex PCR, and TCRdb's table has in-frame clones only and misses some. The table shows roughly 100,000 clones, with roughly 80% occurring only once. The TCR originated in a human donor with glioblastoma. The sample here was blood, taken before dendritic cell vaccination.

CDR3 loop: CASSNPSRNEQFF. In DNA, the CDR3 is TGTGCCAGCAGCAATCCAAGCCGCAATGAGCAGTTCTTC. The rearrangement joins TRBV9 to TRBJ2-1; D is uncertain. The germline gives CDR1 SGDLS, CDR2 YYNGEE. This CDR3 has 13 amino acids. Between the trimmed V and J ends, which lost 4 bases and 6 bases, there was a span of 11 bases.